The 31 T cell receptor beta chains given below trace back to one sample, sequenced in a study of cytotoxic CD8 clonotypes in ibrutinib-treated CLL. Here immunoSEQ multiplex PCR was the method, and the copy in TCRdb shows in-frame clones only, minus some. In the table there are around 330,000 clones, 67% of which are singletons. Sequencing used PBMCs, obtained after 36 months of ibrutinib treatment. Receptors originate from a human donor with chronic lymphocytic leukemia.

This sequence joins TRBV6-5 and TRBJ2-1; TRBD2 matches at 11 bases. The CDR3 contains 15 residues. Losses at the gene ends were 6 bases for V and 4 bases for J; bases not matched to a gene: 5. Germline V lookup: CDR1 MNHEY, CDR2 SVGAGI. CDR3 protein: CASRPSGGRYNEQFF. CDR3 sequence (DNA): TGTGCCAGCAGACCTAGCGGGGGGAGGTACAATGAGCAGTTCTTC.

The chain couples TRBV5-1 to TRBJ2-3, with D maybe TRBD1 (5 bases). The length of the CDR3 is 14 residues. Germline V gene data show CDR1 as SGHRS and CDR2 as YFSETQ. Trimming took off 0 bases at V and 5 bases at J, with 10 bases between the two ends. The CDR3 loop is CASSLATAGDTQYF. CDR3 nucleotides: TGCGCCAGCAGCTTGGCGACAGCTGGAGATACGCAGTATTTT.

The chain has TRBV28 and TRBJ1-1; a possible D gene is TRBD1 (5 bases). The CDR3 runs to 12 residues. Trimming took 3 bases from V and 6 from J, leaving 8 bases between them. Germline assignment: CDR1 MDHEN and CDR2 SYDVKM. CDR3 sequence: CASSFRVAEAFF. The CDR3 region has the DNA TGTGCCAGCAGTTTCAGGGTCGCTGAAGCTTTCTTT.

There are a few counts of this clone. The chain recombines TRBV6-4 with TRBJ2-7; D is undetermined. In germline, CDR1 is MRHNA, CDR2 SNTAGT. V was trimmed by 2 bases and J by 0 bases, leaving 11 bases between them. The CDR3 sequence is 15 residues long. The CDR3 loop reads CASSDRVQSSYEQYF. The CDR3 region has the DNA TGTGCCAGCAGTGACAGGGTACAGTCCTCCTACGAGCAGTACTTC.

The chain is built from TRBV5-6 and TRBJ1-5, with D tentatively TRBD1 (6 bases). Germline CDR1 and CDR2: SGHDT and YYEEEE. The CDR3 contains 17 residues. V was shortened by 0 bases and J by 1 base, with 14 bases between the two germline ends. The CDR3 region is CASSLGLWGRSNQPQHF. In DNA form, the CDR3 reads TGTGCCAGCAGCTTGGGGCTCTGGGGGCGAAGCAATCAGCCCCAGCATTTT.

The V gene is TRBV11-2, the J gene TRBJ1-2, with D unclear. The CDR3 contains 13 residues. V was pared by 1 base and J by 6 bases, with 9 bases between. Germline CDR1 and CDR2: SGHAT and FQNNGV. CDR3 amino acids: CASSLGRGNGYTF. DNA for the CDR3: TGTGCCAGCAGCTTAGGTCGAGGTAATGGCTACACCTTC.

V is TRBV5-4 and J is TRBJ2-1; D may be TRBD2 (6 bases). Germline V gene data show CDR1 as SGHNT and CDR2 as YYREEE (reference sequence). CDR3 length: 15 amino acids. V lost 6 bases to trimming and J lost 0 bases, with 13 bases between them. The DNA of the CDR3 is TGTGCCAGCAACTACGGGGGAAGCTCCTACAATGAGCAGTTCTTC. Its translation: CASNYGGSSYNEQFF.

The gene calls are TRBV29-1 and TRBJ2-1; D is possibly TRBD2 (5 bases). The CDR3 covers 10 residues. Trimming removed 4 bases at V and 13 bases at J, with 11 bases between. Germline V gives CDR1 SQVTM, CDR2 ANQGSEA. In DNA, the CDR3 is TGCAGCGTTGGAGACTACCTCCAGTTCTTC. Encoded protein: CSVGDYLQFF.

This chain joins TRBV18 and TRBJ2-7; 7 nucleotides line up with TRBD1. Losses at the gene ends were 4 bases for V and 1 base for J; bases not matched to a gene: 4. Germline values: CDR1 KGHSH, CDR2 LQKENI. This CDR3 spans 14 amino acids. The CDR3 is CASSQGTVSYEQYF. CDR3 sequence (DNA): TGTGCCAGCTCACAAGGGACAGTTTCCTACGAGCAGTACTTC.

J is TRBJ2-7 and V is TRBV18, with unresolved D. V lost 2 bases and J lost 2, with 10 bases in between. This CDR3 has 14 residues. From germline, CDR1 is KGHSH and CDR2 LQKENI. The CDR3 loop is CASSPAANAYEQYF. CDR3 coding DNA: TGTGCCAGCTCACCAGCAGCGAATGCCTACGAGCAGTACTTC.

V gene TRBV5-1 combines with J gene TRBJ1-2; no reliable D call. Germline-derived CDR1 and CDR2 are SGHRS and YFSETQ. CDR3 length: 15 residues. Trimming took off 0 bases at V and 1 base at J, with 10 bases between the two ends. CDR3: CASSLVGSLNYGYTF. The CDR3 DNA reads TGCGCCAGCAGCTTGGTGGGTTCCCTTAACTATGGCTACACCTTC.

This clone was found a few times. The chain combines TRBV7-6 with TRBJ2-1; D ambiguous. Trimming cost V 2 bases and J 10 bases, with 12 bases left between them. In germline, CDR1 is SGHVS, CDR2 FNYEAQ. CDR3 size: 13 residues. CDR3 residues: CASSLLGSSEQFF. The CDR3 DNA follows: TGTGCCAGCAGCTTACTCGGCTCCTCGGAGCAGTTCTTC.

This clone turned up a few times. The rearrangement uses TRBV11-2 and TRBJ2-7; 8 bases are shared with TRBD1. J lost 3 bases, V lost 4 bases, and 11 bases had no gene match. CDR1 is SGHAT, CDR2 FQNNGV, per germline. This CDR3 spans 16 amino acids. CDR3 sequence (DNA): TGTGCCAGCAGCTCCTTAGTCCGGACAGGGTACTACGAGCAGTACTTC. This translates into CASSSLVRTGYYEQYF.

This clone was seen a few times. This chain links TRBV4-1 with TRBJ1-2; no clear D gene. There are 15 residues in the CDR3. Germline CDR1 reads MGHRA; CDR2 reads YSYEKL. V lost 0 bases to trimming and J lost 4 bases, with 12 bases between them. In nucleotides, the CDR3 is TGCGCCAGCAGCCAAGATAGCGGGCAGGTCTATGGCTACACCTTC. Amino acids: CASSQDSGQVYGYTF.

This chain uses TRBV5-1 with TRBJ2-3; 10 bases match TRBD1. The CDR3 loop spans 16 amino acids. J lost 7 bases, V lost 4 bases, and 12 bases had no gene match. From germline, CDR1 is SGHRS and CDR2 YFSETQ. The CDR3 bases are TGCGCCAGCAGCCCGGAGACAGGGGGCCTTCCGAATACGCAGTATTTT. Its protein product is CASSPETGGLPNTQYF.

The chain joins TRBV5-6 to TRBJ2-5; possibly TRBD1 or TRBD2 for D (6 bases each). The CDR3 contains 14 residues. Germline V gene sequence: CDR1 SGHDT, CDR2 YYEEEE. Trimming took 4 bases from V and 5 from J, leaving 15 bases between them. In nucleotides, the CDR3 is TGTGCCAGCAGCCCGAGGGGGGCCTCGGAGACCCAGTACTTC. The encoded protein is CASSPRGASETQYF.

V and J are TRBV27 and TRBJ1-5; D is undetermined. The V and J ends lost 0 bases and 2 bases respectively, with 14 bases between them. This CDR3 is built from 17 residues. Germline CDR1 and CDR2: MNHEY and SMNVEV (reference sequence). CDR3 protein: CASSLSGIPWGNQPQHF. The CDR3, as DNA: TGTGCCAGCAGTTTATCAGGAATCCCCTGGGGCAATCAGCCCCAGCATTTT.

On this clone: Additional DNA sequences in this sample encode the identical CDR3. This chain joins TRBV9 and TRBJ2-3; the D is unclear. The length of the CDR3 is 12 residues. The germline V gene has CDR1 SGDLS and CDR2 YYNGEE. The germline V and J ends were trimmed by 0 bases and 5 bases, with 4 bases remaining between them. The CDR3 reads CASSVVGDTQYF. CDR3 bases: TGTGCCAGCAGCGTAGTCGGAGATACGCAGTATTTT.

This clone has a handful of counts. The same CDR3 can be traced to other DNA sequences in this sample. The chain's CDR3 is CSAQSGYEQYF. Written as DNA, the CDR3 is TGCAGTGCCCAGAGCGGTTACGAGCAGTACTTC. This chain links TRBV20-1 with TRBJ2-7; perhaps TRBD2 as D (5 bases). The CDR3 covers 11 residues. The germline V gene encodes CDR1 DFQATT and CDR2 SNEGSKA (reference sequence). V lost 6 bases, J lost 4 bases, and 10 bases lay in between.

This chain connects TRBV9 to TRBJ1-2; 8 bases align to TRBD1. The germline V gene has CDR1 SGDLS and CDR2 YYNGEE. With 0 bases clipped from V and 5 bases from J, the junction kept 6 bases outside the gene matches. The CDR3 length is 15 residues. The CDR3 here is CASSVGGTGIYGYTF. In DNA form, the CDR3 reads TGTGCCAGCAGCGTAGGCGGGACAGGAATATATGGCTACACCTTC.

CDR3 sequence: CASSGLTLYEQYF. For the CDR3, the DNA is TGTGCCAGCAGCGGACTAACCCTTTACGAGCAGTACTTC. The chain links TRBV2 to TRBJ2-7; tentative D call: TRBD2 (6 bases). This CDR3 comprises 13 residues. V was cut by 6 bases and J by 4 bases, with 13 bases left in between. From germline, CDR1 is SNHLY and CDR2 FYNNEI.

This chain connects TRBV6-6 to TRBJ1-1; TRBD1 agrees at 11 bases. This CDR3 has 14 amino acids. Germline lookup yields CDR1 MNHNY and CDR2 SVGAGI (reference sequence). V lost 5 bases to trimming and J lost 4 bases; unmatched junction nucleotides: 3. CDR3 region: CASSRTGGITEAFF. For the CDR3, the DNA is TGTGCCAGCAGTAGGACAGGGGGCATCACTGAAGCTTTCTTT.

This clone showed up just once. The chain carries TRBV5-1 and TRBJ1-2; TRBD1 might be the D (6 bases). The CDR3 spans 14 residues. Germline CDR1 and CDR2: SGHRS and YFSETQ. Trimming shortened V by 0 bases and J by 4 bases, and 10 bases separated the two germline ends. The CDR3 DNA sequence: TGCGCCAGCAGCTTGGCCGGACAGCTCTATGGCTACACCTTC. Translated, it gives CASSLAGQLYGYTF. Combining the CDR3 with reference TRBV5-1 and TRBJ1-2 gives the whole variable domain KAGVTQTPRYLIKTRGQQVTLSCSPISGHRSVSWYQQTPGQGLQFLFEYFSETQRNKGNFPGRFSGRQFSNSRSEMNVSTLELGDSALYLCASSLAGQLYGYTFGSGTRLTVV.

The chain is built from TRBV27 and TRBJ2-3; D possibly corresponds to TRBD2 (5 bases). Per germline, CDR1 MNHEY and CDR2 SMNVEV (reference sequence). With 7 bases removed from V and 6 bases from J, the gap between germline ends came to 17 bases. The CDR3 runs 14 residues. Here the CDR3 reads CASTLIRGSDTQYF. In DNA form, the CDR3 reads TGTGCCAGCACTCTAATCCGGGGATCCGATACGCAGTATTTT.

The V gene is TRBV7-6, the J gene TRBJ2-1; 8 bases agree with TRBD2. Germline CDR1 and CDR2: SGHVS and FNYEAQ. V trimming: 4 bases; J trimming: 8 bases; junction bases outside the gene matches: 13. This CDR3 is built from 16 residues. The chain's CDR3 is CASSSGGLVSWYEQFF. In nucleotides, the CDR3 is TGTGCCAGCAGCTCGGGGGGACTAGTATCATGGTATGAGCAGTTCTTC.

This clone was counted a single time. The J gene is TRBJ2-5, the V gene TRBV15, with TRBD2 matching over 16 bases. V lost 0 bases and J lost 5; bases outside the gene matches: 0. The CDR3 consists of 16 residues. In germline, CDR1 is LNHNV, CDR2 YYDKDF (reference sequence). CDR3 DNA: TGTGCCACCAGCAGAGAGGGACTAGCGGGAGGGGAGACCCAGTACTTC. Amino acid sequence: CATSREGLAGGETQYF.

This chain connects TRBV7-9 to TRBJ1-4; a weak D match, TRBD1 (5 bases). V lost 6 bases, J lost 4 bases, and 6 bases lay in between. The germline gives CDR1 SEHNR, CDR2 FQNEAQ (reference sequence). CDR3 size: 12 residues. The CDR3, as DNA: TGTGCCAGCAGTGACAGTAATGAAAAACTGTTTTTT. Encoded protein: CASSDSNEKLFF.

The chain combines TRBV9 with TRBJ2-7, with 10 bases identical to TRBD2. CDR3 length: 15 residues. The ends lost 3 bases at V and 0 bases at J; junction bases unmatched: 3. Germline V gene sequence: CDR1 SGDLS, CDR2 YYNGEE. The CDR3 reads CASSALAGSSYEQYF. The CDR3 DNA reads TGTGCCAGCAGCGCACTAGCGGGGAGCTCCTACGAGCAGTACTTC.

This chain connects TRBV2 to TRBJ2-2; the match to TRBD1 covers 7 bases. J was trimmed by 4 bases and V by 0 bases; bases with no gene match: 5. Germline CDR1 SNHLY, CDR2 FYNNEI. This CDR3 region has 16 residues. CDR3: CASSEASTGFTGELFF. The CDR3 bases are TGTGCCAGCAGTGAAGCCTCGACAGGGTTCACCGGGGAGCTGTTTTTT.

V is TRBV5-4 and J is TRBJ1-1; D gene unclear. The CDR3 contains 13 residues. Germline V gene sequence: CDR1 SGHNT, CDR2 YYREEE (reference sequence). Between the trimmed V and J ends, which lost 0 bases and 4 bases, there was a span of 7 bases. CDR3 nucleotide sequence: TGTGCCAGCAGCTTGGAGTTCGTCACTGAAGCTTTCTTT. This gives the protein CASSLEFVTEAFF.

The chain carries TRBV7-3 and TRBJ2-3, with TRBD2 matching over 10 bases. Germline-derived CDR1 and CDR2 are SGHTA and FQGTGA. This CDR3 has 14 amino acids. Trimming removed 7 bases from V and 7 bases from J; junction bases left unmatched: 8. The DNA for the CDR3 is TGTGCCAGCACCCCTAGCGGGAGATCGAATACGCAGTATTTT. Amino acid sequence: CASTPSGRSNTQYF.